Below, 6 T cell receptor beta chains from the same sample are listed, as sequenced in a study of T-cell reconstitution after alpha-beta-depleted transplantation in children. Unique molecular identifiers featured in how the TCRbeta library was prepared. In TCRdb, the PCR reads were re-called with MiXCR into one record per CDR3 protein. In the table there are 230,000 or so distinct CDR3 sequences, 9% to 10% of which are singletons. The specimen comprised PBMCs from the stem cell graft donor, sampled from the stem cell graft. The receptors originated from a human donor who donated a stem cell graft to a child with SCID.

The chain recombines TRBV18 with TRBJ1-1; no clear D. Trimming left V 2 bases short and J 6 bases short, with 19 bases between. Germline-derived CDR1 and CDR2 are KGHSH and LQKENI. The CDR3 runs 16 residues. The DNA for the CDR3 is TGTGCCAGCTCACCAGCTACCGCGGCTGCTTTGGCTGAAGCTTTCTTT. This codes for CASSPATAAALAEAFF.

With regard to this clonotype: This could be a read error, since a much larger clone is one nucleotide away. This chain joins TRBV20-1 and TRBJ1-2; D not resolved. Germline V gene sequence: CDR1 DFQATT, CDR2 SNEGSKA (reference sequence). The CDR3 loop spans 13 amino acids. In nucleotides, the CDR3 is TGCAGTGCTAGACCGGACTCCTACTATGGCTACCCCTTC. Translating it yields CSARPDSYYGYPF.

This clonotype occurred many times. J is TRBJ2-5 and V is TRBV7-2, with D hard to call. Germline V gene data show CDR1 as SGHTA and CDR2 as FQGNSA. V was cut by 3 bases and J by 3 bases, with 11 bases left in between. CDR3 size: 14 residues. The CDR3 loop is CASSFEWAEETQYF. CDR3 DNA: TGTGCCAGCAGCTTCGAGTGGGCGGAAGAGACCCAGTACTTC.

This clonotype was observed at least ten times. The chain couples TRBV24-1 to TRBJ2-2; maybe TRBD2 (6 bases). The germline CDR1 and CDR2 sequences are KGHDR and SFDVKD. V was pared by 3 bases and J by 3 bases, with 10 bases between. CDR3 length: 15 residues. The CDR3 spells CATSDGGSYTGELFF. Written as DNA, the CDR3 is TGTGCCACCAGTGATGGAGGGAGCTACACCGGGGAGCTGTTTTTT.

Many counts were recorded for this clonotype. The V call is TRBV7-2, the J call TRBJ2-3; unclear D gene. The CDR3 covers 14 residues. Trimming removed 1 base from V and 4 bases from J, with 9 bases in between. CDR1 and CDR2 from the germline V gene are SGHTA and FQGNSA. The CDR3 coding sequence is TGTGCCAGCAGCTTAGGTTTCGGGCCAGATACGCAGTATTTT. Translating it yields CASSLGFGPDTQYF.

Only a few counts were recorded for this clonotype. The CDR3 loop is CASRVGPDGGANVLTF. CDR3 coding DNA: TGTGCCAGCAGAGTAGGGCCCGATGGAGGGGCCAACGTCCTGACTTTC. This rearrangement joins TRBV2 to TRBJ2-6; D unclear. The CDR3 extends over 16 amino acids. Germline CDR1 reads SNHLY; CDR2 reads FYNNEI. Trimming took off 6 bases at V and 4 bases at J, with 16 bases between the two ends. The entire variable domain, with the rest obtained from reference TRBV2 and TRBJ2-6, is as follows: EPEVTQTPSHQVTQMGQEVILRCVPISNHLYFYWYRQILGQKVEFLVSFYNNEISEKSEIFDDQFSVERPDGSNFTLKIRSTKLEDSAMYFCASRVGPDGGANVLTFGAGSRLTVL.